One and the same sample provided the 5 T cell receptor beta chains below, sequenced in a study of T cell responses to AZD1222 COVID-19 vaccine. Libraries were prepared by immunoSEQ multiplex PCR; TCRdb keeps only in-frame clonotypes and omits some of them. The table includes tens of thousands of clones, about 78% detected once. Here the sequenced sample was peripheral blood, taken 28 days after the second AZD1222 dose. These receptors were taken from an adult who received the AZD1222 COVID-19 vaccine.

This clone was counted a single time. The chain employs TRBV4-2 and TRBJ2-3; D perhaps matches TRBD2 (7 bases). V shed 0 bases and J shed 6 bases, with 19 bases lying between them. There are 17 residues in the CDR3. Germline V CDR1 and CDR2: LGHNA, YNFKEQ. CDR3 loop: CASSQDPRGGREDTQYF. CDR3 nucleotide sequence: TGTGCCAGCAGCCAAGATCCGCGCGGGGGCCGGGAGGATACGCAGTATTTT.

The chain recombines TRBV5-1 with TRBJ1-1; D is undetermined. The CDR3 runs to 15 residues. Looked up from germline, CDR1 is SGHRS and CDR2 is YFSETQ. The V end lost 4 bases, the J end lost 2 bases, and 15 bases lay between the germline ends. The DNA of the CDR3 is TGCGCCAGCAGCCCTGGATGGGCCGTTAACACTGAAGCTTTCTTT. Its protein product is CASSPGWAVNTEAFF.

This chain links TRBV28 with TRBJ1-5; 9 bases are shared with TRBD1. The germline gives CDR1 MDHEN, CDR2 SYDVKM. The CDR3 is 15 residues long. V was clipped by 6 bases and J by 1 base; unmatched bases: 4. In DNA form, the CDR3 reads TGTGCCAGCAGAACACAGGGGGCCAGCAATCAGCCCCAGCATTTT. Protein sequence: CASRTQGASNQPQHF.

The V and J genes are TRBV2 and TRBJ2-5, with D maybe TRBD2 (6 bases). Germline CDR1 and CDR2: SNHLY and FYNNEI. This CDR3 contains 14 residues. Trimming removed 8 bases from V and 1 base from J, with 14 bases in between. CDR3 sequence reads: CASSSRGLQETQYF. In DNA form, the CDR3 reads TGTGCCAGCTCCTCCCGGGGACTCCAAGAGACCCAGTACTTC. The full variable domain, with the rest looked up from reference TRBV2 and TRBJ2-5, is EPEVTQTPSHQVTQMGQEVILRCVPISNHLYFYWYRQILGQKVEFLVSFYNNEISEKSEIFDDQFSVERPDGSNFTLKIRSTKLEDSAMYFCASSSRGLQETQYFGPGTRLLVL.

V usage is TRBV29-1 and J usage is TRBJ1-1; D is unclear. Germline assignment: CDR1 SQVTM and CDR2 ANQGSEA. The ends were cut back, 3 bases at V and 5 bases at J, with 13 bases in the middle. This CDR3 has 13 amino acids. The CDR3 nucleotides are TGCAGCGTTGAGGGAGGGTTTGGAACTGAAGCTTTCTTT. It yields the protein CSVEGGFGTEAFF. The full variable domain, in which reference TRBV29-1 and TRBJ1-1 provide the parts outside the CDR3, is SAVISQKPSRDICQRGTSLTIQCQVDSQVTMMFWYRQQPGQSLTLIATANQGSEATYESGFVIDKFPISRPNLTFSTLTVSNMSPEDSSIYLCSVEGGFGTEAFFGQGTRLTVV.